A selection of T cell receptor beta chains follows, all from one sample in a study of blood T cell repertoires in COVID-19. Profiling relied on immunoSEQ multiplex PCR, and the TCRdb table lists in-frame clones only, not all of them. This sample yields roughly 220,000 clones, of which 80% to 85% are seen a single time; 2% to 2.5% belongs to the top ten. The sample comprised peripheral blood. All receptors derive from a woman aged 60-75 years with acute or convalescent COVID-19. Each CDR3 is given with its conserved first and last residue. The order of the fields is V gene, clone size, D gene, J gene, CDR3 protein, CDR3 DNA. A D gene is named only where the DNA matches it firmly. For some rows the clone size is stated as once, few or many, or as a class when expanded; others skip it.

TRBV19	-	-	TRBJ1-5	CASSILRAGTQPQHF	TGTGCCAGTAGTATTTTGCGGGCGGGCACTCAGCCCCAGCATTTT
TRBV24-1	-	-	TRBJ2-1	CATSDIYEQFF	TGTGCCACCAGTGATATCTATGAGCAGTTCTTC
TRBV29-1	-	TRBD1	TRBJ1-5	CSVEVQGGGPQHF	TGCAGCGTTGAAGTACAGGGGGGAGGCCCCCAGCATTTT
TRBV30	-	-	TRBJ2-2	CAWDTRNTGELFF	TGTGCCTGGGACACAAGGAACACCGGGGAGCTGTTTTTT
TRBV4-2	-	-	TRBJ2-7	CASSPNPARGYEQYF	TGTGCCAGCAGCCCAAACCCCGCAAGGGGCTACGAGCAGTACTTC
TRBV4-3	-	TRBD1	TRBJ2-3	CASSQEGQSYTDTQYF	TGCGCCAGCAGCCAAGAGGGACAGAGTTACACAGATACGCAGTATTTT
TRBV2	-	-	TRBJ2-1	CASKEQGPIYNEQFF	TGTGCCAGCAAAGAACAGGGCCCTATCTACAATGAGCAGTTCTTC
TRBV19	-	-	TRBJ1-1	CASALFGLNTEAFF	TGTGCCAGTGCCCTTTTCGGGTTGAACACTGAAGCTTTCTTT
TRBV7-2	few	-	TRBJ2-3	CASSALVGYTDTQYF	TGTGCCAGCAGCGCACTAGTGGGGTACACAGATACGCAGTATTTT
TRBV6-5	once	TRBD1	TRBJ1-1	CASRDRGTDRGAFF	TGTGCCAGCAGGGACAGGGGGACAGACCGAGGAGCTTTCTTT
TRBV6-6	few	TRBD1	TRBJ1-1	CASSQGTANTEAFF	TGTGCCAGCAGTCAAGGGACAGCAAACACTGAAGCTTTCTTT
TRBV3-1/TRBV3-2	-	-	TRBJ2-1	CASSQDTGSYNEQFF	TGTGCCAGCAGCCAAGATACGGGTTCCTACAATGAGCAGTTCTTC
TRBV19	-	-	TRBJ2-7	CASYLADYEQYF	TGTGCCAGTTACCTGGCAGACTACGAGCAGTACTTC
TRBV18	-	-	TRBJ1-1	CASSPGQGWTEAFF	TGTGCCAGCTCACCAGGGCAGGGATGGACTGAAGCTTTCTTT
TRBV28	-	-	TRBJ1-2	CASSLQGIGYGYTF	TGTGCCAGCAGTTTACAGGGCATAGGGTATGGCTACACCTTC
TRBV6-6	-	TRBD2	TRBJ2-3	CASSYSRLGGTDTQYF	TGTGCCAGCAGTTACTCCCGTCTCGGGGGGACAGATACGCAGTATTTT
TRBV5-4	-	-	TRBJ1-1	CASSSVWRQTNTEAFF	TGTGCCAGCAGCTCCGTATGGAGACAGACGAACACTGAAGCTTTCTTT
TRBV28	-	-	TRBJ1-4	CASSLGSSIEKLFF	TGTGCCAGCAGTTTGGGGAGCTCCATCGAAAAACTGTTTTTT
TRBV6-1	-	-	TRBJ1-2	CASSDPGIYGYTF	TGTGCCAGCAGTGACCCAGGGATCTATGGCTACACCTTC
TRBV6-5	once	-	TRBJ1-1	CASRLGIQGEAFF	TGTGCCAGCAGGCTTGGGATACAGGGTGAAGCTTTCTTT
TRBV13	-	TRBD1	TRBJ2-5	CASSLGVGGTGGETQYF	TGTGCCAGCAGCTTAGGCGTCGGAGGGACAGGGGGGGAGACCCAGTACTTC
TRBV14	-	TRBD1	TRBJ2-1	CASSRGSYWSGQGEDGVEQFF	TGTGCCAGCAGCCGGGGGAGCTATTGGTCAGGACAGGGAGAGGACGGGGTTGAGCAGTTCTTC
TRBV5-1	-	-	TRBJ2-3	CASSLVGIVVGYTDTQYF	TGCGCCAGCAGCTTGGTCGGGATCGTTGTGGGATACACAGATACGCAGTATTTT
TRBV27	-	-	TRBJ2-5	CASSSSGQGAETQYF	-
TRBV5-5	-	TRBD1	TRBJ1-2	CASRGGLGYTF	TGTGCCAGCAGAGGGGGCCTTGGCTACACCTTC
TRBV5-6	-	-	TRBJ1-1	CASSLSGTEAFF	TGTGCCAGCAGCTTATCAGGAACTGAAGCTTTCTTT
TRBV28	-	-	TRBJ1-1	CASSPIFGLNTEAFF	TGTGCCAGCAGTCCTATCTTCGGGTTGAACACTGAAGCTTTCTTT
TRBV3-1/TRBV3-2	once	-	TRBJ2-7	CASSPTLSQGGYEQYF	TGTGCCAGCAGCCCCACTTTAAGCCAGGGAGGCTACGAGCAGTACTTC
TRBV5-4	-	TRBD2	TRBJ2-5	CASSSERGRGETQYF	TGTGCCAGCAGCTCCGAGCGGGGACGGGGGGAGACCCAGTACTTC
TRBV5-4	-	-	TRBJ1-2	CASSLGGPYGYTF	TGTGCCAGCAGCTTGGGGGGCCCCTATGGCTACACCTTC
TRBV5-1	-	TRBD2	TRBJ2-5	CASIRTGGVEETQYF	TGCGCCAGCATTCGCACCGGGGGGGTGGAAGAGACCCAGTACTTC
TRBV20-1	few	-	TRBJ1-6	CSARVGGTLHF	TGCAGTGCTAGAGTTGGAGGCACCCTCCACTTT
TRBV27	-	TRBD1	TRBJ1-6	CASSPWDRGRNSPLHF	TGTGCCAGCTCCCCTTGGGACAGGGGGAGGAATTCACCCCTCCACTTT
TRBV27	-	-	TRBJ1-2	CASKLGAAAYGYTF	TGTGCCAGCAAGTTAGGGGCGGCAGCTTATGGCTACACCTTC
TRBV7-9	-	TRBD2	TRBJ2-1	CASSLRGSGGAGEQFF	TGTGCCAGCAGCCTCCGTGGTAGCGGGGGGGCAGGTGAGCAGTTCTTC
TRBV5-1	-	TRBD1	TRBJ1-2	CASSQIGTGGYTF	TGCGCCAGCAGCCAGATAGGGACAGGAGGCTACACCTTC
TRBV7-6	-	-	TRBJ2-5	CASSLGWAGATQETQYF	TGTGCCAGCAGCTTAGGGTGGGCGGGGGCCACCCAAGAGACCCAGTACTTC
TRBV4-2	-	-	TRBJ1-5	CASSQGRSEPQHF	TGTGCCAGCAGCCAAGGGAGGTCAGAGCCCCAGCATTTT
TRBV3-1/TRBV3-2	-	TRBD2	TRBJ2-3	CASSQDGGGGPLGTQYF	TGTGCCAGCAGCCAAGACGGCGGCGGGGGGCCACTTGGTACGCAGTATTTT
TRBV3-1/TRBV3-2	-	-	TRBJ1-5	CASSQTFGRNQPQHF	TGTGCCAGCAGCCAGACCTTTGGGCGCAATCAGCCCCAGCATTTT
TRBV5-1	-	TRBD2	TRBJ2-7	CASSLGLSGGNEQYF	TGCGCCAGCAGCTTGGGATTAAGCGGGGGTAACGAGCAGTACTTC
TRBV7-9	-	TRBD2	TRBJ2-5	CASSDGTSGGMYF	TGTGCCAGCAGCGACGGGACTAGCGGGGGGATGTACTTC
TRBV2	once	-	TRBJ1-1	CASSEDQVTEAFF	TGTGCCAGCAGTGAGGATCAGGTCACTGAAGCTTTCTTT
TRBV6-6	-	-	TRBJ1-2	CASRVTENYGYTF	TGTGCCAGCAGGGTGACAGAGAACTATGGCTACACCTTC
TRBV4-1	-	-	TRBJ1-4	CASSQGHSKTNEKLFF	TGCGCCAGCAGTCAAGGTCACAGCAAGACCAATGAAAAACTGTTTTTT
TRBV19	-	TRBD1	TRBJ2-1	CASSRTGYEQFF	TGTGCCAGTAGCCGGACAGGGTACGAGCAGTTCTTC
TRBV6-5	few	TRBD1	TRBJ2-7	CASTRTGVSYEQYF	TGTGCCAGCACCCGGACAGGGGTTTCCTACGAGCAGTACTTC
TRBV30	-	TRBD1	TRBJ2-7	CAWSVPLRGQGKQYF	TGTGCCTGGAGTGTACCTCTCAGGGGGCAAGGAAAGCAGTACTTC
TRBV10-3	-	TRBD1	TRBJ2-7	CAISPGTGMGEQYF	TGTGCCATCAGCCCTGGGACAGGGATGGGCGAGCAGTACTTC
TRBV9	-	-	TRBJ1-4	CASSVGLGSNEKLFF	TGTGCCAGCAGCGTAGGTCTCGGGTCTAATGAAAAACTGTTTTTT